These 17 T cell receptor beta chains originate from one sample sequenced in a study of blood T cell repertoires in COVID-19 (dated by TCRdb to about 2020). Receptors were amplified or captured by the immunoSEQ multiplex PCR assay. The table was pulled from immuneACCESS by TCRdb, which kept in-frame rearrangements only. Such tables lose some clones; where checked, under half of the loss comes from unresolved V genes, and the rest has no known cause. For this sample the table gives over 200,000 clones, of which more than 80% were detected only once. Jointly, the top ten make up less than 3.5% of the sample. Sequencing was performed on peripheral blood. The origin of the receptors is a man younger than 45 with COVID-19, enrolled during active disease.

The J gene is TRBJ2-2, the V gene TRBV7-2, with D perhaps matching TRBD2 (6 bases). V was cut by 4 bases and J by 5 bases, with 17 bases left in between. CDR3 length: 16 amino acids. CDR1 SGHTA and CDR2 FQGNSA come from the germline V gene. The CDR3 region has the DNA TGTGCCAGCAGCTCCTCGGGCGGGACGGGGACCGGGGAGCTGTTTTTT. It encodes CASSSSGGTGTGELFF.

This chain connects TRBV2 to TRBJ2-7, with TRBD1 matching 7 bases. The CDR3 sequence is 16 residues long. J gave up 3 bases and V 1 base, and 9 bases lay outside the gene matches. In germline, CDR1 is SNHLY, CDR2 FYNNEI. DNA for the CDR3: TGTGCCAGCAGTGAAGGTCCCCGACAGGGTCACTACGAGCAGTACTTC. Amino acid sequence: CASSEGPRQGHYEQYF.

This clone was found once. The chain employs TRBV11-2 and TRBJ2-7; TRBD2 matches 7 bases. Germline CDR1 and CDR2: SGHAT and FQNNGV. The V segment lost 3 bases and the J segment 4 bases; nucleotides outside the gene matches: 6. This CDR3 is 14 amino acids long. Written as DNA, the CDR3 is TGTGCCAGCAGCTTGGGGGGGACCACATACGAGCAGTACTTC. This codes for CASSLGGTTYEQYF.

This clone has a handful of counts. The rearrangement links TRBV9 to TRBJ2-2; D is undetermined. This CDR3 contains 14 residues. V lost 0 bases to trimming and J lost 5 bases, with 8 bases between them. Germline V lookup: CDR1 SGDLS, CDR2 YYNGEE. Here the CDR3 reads CASSVALNTGELFF. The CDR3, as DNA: TGTGCCAGCAGCGTAGCTCTAAATACCGGGGAGCTGTTTTTT.

The CDR3 DNA reads as TGTGCCAGCAGTCCCTTAAGGACAGGGTATGGAAACACCATATATTTT. Protein sequence: CASSPLRTGYGNTIYF. This chain links TRBV25-1 with TRBJ1-3; TRBD1 agrees at 8 bases. V was clipped by 5 bases and J by 3 bases; unmatched bases: 9. CDR3 length: 16 residues. CDR1 is MGHDK, CDR2 SYGVNS, per germline. Full variable domain (outside the CDR3, taken from reference TRBV25-1 and TRBJ1-3): EADIYQTPRYLVIGTGKKITLECSQTMGHDKMYWYQQDPGMELHLIHYSYGVNSTEKGDLSSESTVSRIRTEHFPLTLESARPSHTSQYLCASSPLRTGYGNTIYFGEGSWLTVV.

This CDR3 reads CASSSRTSGRALLEQFF. For the CDR3, the DNA is TGTGCCAGTAGTTCCAGGACTAGCGGGAGGGCCTTACTTGAGCAGTTCTTC. The V gene is TRBV19, the J gene TRBJ2-1; 15 bases align to TRBD2. CDR1 is LNHDA and CDR2 is SQIVND in the germline V gene (reference sequence). The CDR3 has 17 amino acids. The J segment lost 9 bases and the V segment lost 5 bases, leaving 11 bases of the junction unmatched.

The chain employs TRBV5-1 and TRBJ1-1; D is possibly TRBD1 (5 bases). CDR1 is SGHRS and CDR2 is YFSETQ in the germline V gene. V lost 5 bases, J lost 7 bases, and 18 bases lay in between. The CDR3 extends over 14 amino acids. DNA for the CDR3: TGCGCCAGCAGAGTAGGCAGGGTTAAGAATGAAGCTTTCTTT. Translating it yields CASRVGRVKNEAFF.

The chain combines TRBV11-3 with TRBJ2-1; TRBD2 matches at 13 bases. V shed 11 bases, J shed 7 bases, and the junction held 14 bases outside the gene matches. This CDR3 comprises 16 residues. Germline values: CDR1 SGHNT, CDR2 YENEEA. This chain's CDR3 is CAGRTSGRKVANEQFF. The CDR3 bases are TGTGCCGGCCGGACTAGCGGGAGAAAGGTGGCGAATGAGCAGTTCTTC.

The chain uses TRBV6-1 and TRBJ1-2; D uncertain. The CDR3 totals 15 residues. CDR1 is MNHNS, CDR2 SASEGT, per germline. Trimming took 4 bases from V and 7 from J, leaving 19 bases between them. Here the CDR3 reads CASSVGWFEAVGYTF. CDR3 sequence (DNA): TGTGCCAGCAGTGTTGGGTGGTTCGAGGCCGTTGGCTACACCTTC.

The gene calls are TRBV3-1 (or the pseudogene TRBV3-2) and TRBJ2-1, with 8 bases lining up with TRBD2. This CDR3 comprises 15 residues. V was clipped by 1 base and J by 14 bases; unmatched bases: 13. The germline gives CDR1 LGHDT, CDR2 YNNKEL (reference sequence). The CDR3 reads CASSQGAGGLSSEFF. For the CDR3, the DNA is TGTGCCAGCAGCCAAGGCGCGGGAGGACTGTCATCTGAGTTCTTC.

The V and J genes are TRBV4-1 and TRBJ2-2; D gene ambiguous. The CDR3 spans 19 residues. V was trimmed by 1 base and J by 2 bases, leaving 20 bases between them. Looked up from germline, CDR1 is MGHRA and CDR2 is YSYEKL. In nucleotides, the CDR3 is TGCGCCAGCAGCCAAGCCCCCCTCGTCACTCAATACAACACCGGGGAGCTGTTTTTT. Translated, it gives CASSQAPLVTQYNTGELFF.

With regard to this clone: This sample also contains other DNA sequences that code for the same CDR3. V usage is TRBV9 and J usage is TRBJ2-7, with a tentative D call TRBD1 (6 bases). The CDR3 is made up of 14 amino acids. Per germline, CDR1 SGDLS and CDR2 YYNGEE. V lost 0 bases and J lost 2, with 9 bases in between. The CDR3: CASSVGGGTYEQYF. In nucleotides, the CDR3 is TGTGCCAGCAGCGTAGGAGGGGGAACCTACGAGCAGTACTTC.

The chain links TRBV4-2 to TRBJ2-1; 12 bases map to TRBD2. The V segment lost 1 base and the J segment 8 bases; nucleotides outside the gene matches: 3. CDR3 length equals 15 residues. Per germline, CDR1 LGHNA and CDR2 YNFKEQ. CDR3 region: CASSQGLAGGHEQFF. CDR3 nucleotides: TGTGCCAGCAGCCAAGGTCTAGCGGGGGGGCATGAGCAGTTCTTC.

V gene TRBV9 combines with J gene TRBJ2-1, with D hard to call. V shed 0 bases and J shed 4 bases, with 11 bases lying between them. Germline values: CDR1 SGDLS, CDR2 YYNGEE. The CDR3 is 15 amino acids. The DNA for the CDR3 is TGTGCCAGCAGCGTAGACGGAGCTTCATACAATGAGCAGTTCTTC. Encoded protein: CASSVDGASYNEQFF.

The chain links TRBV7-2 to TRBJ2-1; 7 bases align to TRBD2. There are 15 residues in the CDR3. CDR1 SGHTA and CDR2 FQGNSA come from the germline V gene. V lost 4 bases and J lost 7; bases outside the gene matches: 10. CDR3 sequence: CASSYHTTSSNEQFF. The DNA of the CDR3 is TGTGCCAGCAGCTACCACACGACTAGCTCTAATGAGCAGTTCTTC.

The CDR3 reads CATSDPGTAIGELFF. The CDR3 DNA is TGTGCCACCAGTGATCCCGGGACAGCTATCGGGGAGCTGTTTTTT. This chain uses TRBV24-1 with TRBJ2-2; TRBD1 matches at 7 bases. Trimming removed 3 bases from V and 7 bases from J; junction bases left unmatched: 7. The CDR3 spans 15 residues. Germline CDR1 reads KGHDR; CDR2 reads SFDVKD.

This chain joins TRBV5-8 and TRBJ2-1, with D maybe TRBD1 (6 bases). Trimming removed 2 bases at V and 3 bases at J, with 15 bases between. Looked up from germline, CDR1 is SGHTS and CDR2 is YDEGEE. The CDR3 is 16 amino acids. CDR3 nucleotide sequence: TGTGCCAGCAGCTTTAATATGGGACATGTCTACAATGAGCAGTTCTTC. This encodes CASSFNMGHVYNEQFF.